The present entry profiles one TCR beta chain with its context. The source of the sample is a study of blood T cell repertoires in COVID-19. Trimming took off 4 bases at V and 2 bases at J, with 15 bases between the two ends. The V gene's germline CDR1 is SGHTA and CDR2 FQGNSA. The CDR3 has 15 amino acids. Libraries were prepared by immunoSEQ multiplex PCR; TCRdb keeps only in-frame clonotypes and omits some of them. The sample shows 110,000 or so clones, approximately 88% of them seen only once. This chain connects TRBV7-2 to TRBJ2-7; D may be TRBD1 (5 bases). The origin of this receptor is a woman in her thirties or forties with acute or convalescent COVID-19. Sequencing used peripheral blood. For the CDR3, the DNA is TGTGCCAGCAGCTCCCCCCACTCAGGGACCTACGAGCAGTACTTC. It translates to CASSSPHSGTYEQYF.